The 12 T cell receptor beta chains reported below all come from one sample, sequenced in a study of siplizumab effects on memory and regulatory T cells. Only in-frame clones appear in the TCRdb table, and some are missing; sequencing was by immunoSEQ multiplex PCR. The sample records approximately 120,000 clones, just over 90% being singletons. Specimen: Tregs sorted from blood. These receptors all stem from a human donor in good health.

The chain recombines TRBV2 with TRBJ2-3, with 7 bases aligning to TRBD1. Germline CDR1 is SNHLY and CDR2 is FYNNEI. The CDR3 covers 16 residues. Trimming took 4 bases from V and 1 from J; bases not matched to a gene: 8. CDR3 bases: TGTGCCAGCAGTGGGACCGGGACAGTTCGCACAGATACGCAGTATTTT. Its protein product is CASSGTGTVRTDTQYF.

This clone was detected only once. The chain employs TRBV9 and TRBJ2-7, with TRBD2 matching over 9 bases. The germline gives CDR1 SGDLS, CDR2 YYNGEE. This CDR3 has 13 amino acids. V lost 3 bases and J lost 12; bases outside the gene matches: 10. The CDR3 DNA sequence: TGTGCCAGCAGCGCCTCCCCGACTAGCGGAGCGTACTTC. This encodes CASSASPTSGAYF.

V is TRBV5-1 and J is TRBJ2-1, with a possible D match to TRBD2 (5 bases). The germline CDR1 and CDR2 sequences are SGHRS and YFSETQ. This CDR3 spans 13 amino acids. V lost 0 bases to trimming and J lost 10 bases, with 11 bases between them. The CDR3 sequence is CASSLVFSGEQFF. The CDR3 DNA reads TGCGCCAGCAGCTTGGTATTCAGCGGAGAGCAGTTCTTC.

V gene TRBV21-1 combines with J gene TRBJ2-1. TRBV21-1 is recorded as a pseudogene. CDR3 length: 17 residues. CDR3 nucleotide sequence: TGTGCCAGCAGACTTCGGGGGCAGGCGATGATGGGCAATGAGCAGTTCTTC. Amino acids: CASRLRGQAMMGNEQFF.

The chain is built from TRBV6-1 and TRBJ1-2, with a weak D call TRBD1 (5 bases). The V gene's germline CDR1 is MNHNS and CDR2 SASEGT. This CDR3 region has 13 residues. Trimming pared 2 bases from V and 6 bases from J, leaving 10 bases between. The CDR3 DNA reads as TGTGCCAGCAGTGAACGGGGCTTGGATGGCTACACCTTC. This translates into CASSERGLDGYTF.

CDR3 nucleotides: TGTGCCAGTAGAACTCCCCGACAGGGGGCGAATCAGCCCCAGCATTTT. Translating it yields CASRTPRQGANQPQHF. The genes are TRBV19 and TRBJ1-5; 10 bases are shared with TRBD1. Trimming cost V 6 bases and J 4 bases; bases outside gene matches: 9. This CDR3 has 16 residues. Germline V gives CDR1 LNHDA, CDR2 SQIVND (reference sequence).

In its sample, this clone was seen once. This chain uses TRBV7-6 with TRBJ2-3; 8 bases are a match to TRBD1. Germline-derived CDR1 and CDR2 are SGHVS and FNYEAQ. The length of the CDR3 is 15 residues. The J segment lost 3 bases and the V segment lost 3 bases, leaving 5 bases of the junction unmatched. In nucleotides, the CDR3 is TGTGCCAGCAGCTTTCGGACAGGGAGGACAGATACGCAGTATTTT. It is translated as CASSFRTGRTDTQYF.

The chain has TRBV15 and TRBJ1-2; D is unclear. Germline V gene sequence: CDR1 LNHNV, CDR2 YYDKDF (reference sequence). The CDR3 totals 14 residues. Trimming took off 0 bases at V and 6 bases at J, with 11 bases between the two ends. The CDR3 sequence is CATSRDRTRHGYTF. Written as DNA, the CDR3 is TGTGCCACCAGCAGAGATCGTACCAGGCATGGCTACACCTTC.

Of note for this clone: Other DNA sequences of this sample code for an identical CDR3. This chain links TRBV18 with TRBJ1-5; 9 positions match TRBD1. In germline, CDR1 is KGHSH, CDR2 LQKENI. The CDR3 sequence is 15 residues long. V was pared by 3 bases and J by 7 bases, with 7 bases of the junction left unmatched. CDR3 loop: CASSPGTGGDQPQHF. The CDR3 DNA sequence: TGTGCCAGCTCACCGGGAACAGGGGGCGACCAGCCCCAGCATTTT.

The rearrangement joins TRBV5-6 to TRBJ2-3, with 7 bases lining up with TRBD1. The CDR3 has 16 residues. Germline loops: CDR1 SGHDT, CDR2 YYEEEE. J gave up 0 bases and V 1 base, and 5 bases lay outside the gene matches. The CDR3 sequence: CASSLQGQPSTDTQYF. For the CDR3, the DNA is TGTGCCAGCAGCTTGCAGGGACAGCCTAGCACAGATACGCAGTATTTT.

V usage is TRBV11-1 and J usage is TRBJ2-2; TRBD1 might be the D (5 bases). V shed 1 base and J shed 6 bases, with 15 bases lying between them. CDR3 length equals 16 residues. CDR1 SGHAT and CDR2 FQDESV come from the germline V gene (reference sequence). The CDR3 DNA reads as TGTGCCAGCAGCTTAGTCGAAGGGGCGCTCGCCGGGGAGCTGTTTTTT. Protein: CASSLVEGALAGELFF.

This chain links TRBV9 with TRBJ2-3; D uncertain. Germline V gene lookup returns CDR1 SGDLS and CDR2 YYNGEE. With 0 bases removed from V and 4 bases from J, the gap between germline ends came to 9 bases. CDR3 size: 14 residues. The CDR3 DNA sequence: TGTGCCAGCAGCGTAGGGGTCTTGGCAGATACGCAGTATTTT. It specifies CASSVGVLADTQYF.